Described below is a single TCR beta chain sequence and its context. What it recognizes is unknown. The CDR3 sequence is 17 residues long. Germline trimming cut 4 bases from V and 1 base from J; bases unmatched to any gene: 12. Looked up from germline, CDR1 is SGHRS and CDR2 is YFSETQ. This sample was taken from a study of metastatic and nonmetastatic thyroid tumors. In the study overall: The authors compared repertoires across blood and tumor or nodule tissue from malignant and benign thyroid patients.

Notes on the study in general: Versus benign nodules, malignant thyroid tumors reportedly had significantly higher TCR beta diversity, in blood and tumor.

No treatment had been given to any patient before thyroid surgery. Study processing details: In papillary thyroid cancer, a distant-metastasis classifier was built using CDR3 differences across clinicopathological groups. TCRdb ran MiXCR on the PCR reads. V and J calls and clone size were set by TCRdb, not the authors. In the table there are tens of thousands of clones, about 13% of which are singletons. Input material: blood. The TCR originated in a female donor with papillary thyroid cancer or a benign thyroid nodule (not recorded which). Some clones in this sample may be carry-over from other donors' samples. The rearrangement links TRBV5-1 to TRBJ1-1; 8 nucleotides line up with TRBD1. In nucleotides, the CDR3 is TGCGCCAGCAGCCCCAAAGGACAGGGCGTTAGGAACACTGAAGCTTTCTTT. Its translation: CASSPKGQGVRNTEAFF.